The clone carrying this TCR beta chain was recorded at least ten times. This specimen comes from a study of blood T cell repertoires in COVID-19. Sequenced by immunoSEQ multiplex PCR; TCRdb stores in-frame clones only, minus some. The repertoire includes about 68,000 clones, 70% to 90% of them detected once, and roughly 8.1% sits in the top ten. The CDR3 spans 16 residues. Germline V gives CDR1 MNHEY, CDR2 SMNVEV (reference sequence). Trimming shortened V by 0 bases and J by 5 bases, and 17 bases separated the two germline ends. The V and J genes are TRBV27 and TRBJ2-7; D might be TRBD2 (5 bases). This clonotype was obtained from a man aged 25-45 years with acute or convalescent COVID-19. Sequencing was carried out using peripheral blood. CDR3 loop: CASSLSVLALVHEQYF. CDR3 in DNA: TGTGCCAGCAGTTTATCAGTTCTAGCCTTGGTCCACGAGCAGTACTTC.